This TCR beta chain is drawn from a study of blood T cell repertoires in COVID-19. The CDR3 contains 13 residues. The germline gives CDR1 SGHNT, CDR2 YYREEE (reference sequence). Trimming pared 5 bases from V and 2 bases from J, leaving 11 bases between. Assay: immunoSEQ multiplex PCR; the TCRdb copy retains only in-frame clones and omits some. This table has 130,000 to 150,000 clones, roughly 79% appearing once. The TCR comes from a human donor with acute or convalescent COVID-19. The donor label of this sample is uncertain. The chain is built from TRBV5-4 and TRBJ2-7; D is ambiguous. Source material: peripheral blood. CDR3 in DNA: TGTGCCAGCAGTCCGTCTCCGGCCTACGAGCAGTACGTC. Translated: CASSPSPAYEQYV.